Listed below are T cell receptor beta chains from one sample, sequenced in a study of radiation and T cells in renal cell carcinoma. Generated by immunoSEQ multiplex PCR, the TCRdb table keeps only in-frame clones and is missing some. The sample includes 13,000 to 15,000 clones, more than 55% seen only once; the top ten take roughly 15%. Source: tumor tissue, taken from a patient whose treatment was nephrectomy without radiotherapy. These TCRs come from a man aged 55 to 70 with renal cell carcinoma. Both conserved end residues are part of each CDR3. Fields, in order: V gene, J gene, clone size, D gene, CDR3 DNA, CDR3 protein. The D gene is left open where the match is weak. Some rows have no size entry. The others give once, few or many, or a class for an expanded clone.

TRBV28	TRBJ2-7	few	.	TGTGCCAGCAGCCGACGGAACTACGAGCAGTACTTC	CASSRRNYEQYF
TRBV5-1	TRBJ2-3	.	.	TGCGCCAGCAGCTTAACGGGGTCCGGGGATACGCAGTATTTT	CASSLTGSGDTQYF
TRBV5-6	TRBJ1-5	.	.	TGTGCCAGCAGCTTAGGTGAGAGCAATCAGCCCCAGCATTTT	CASSLGESNQPQHF
TRBV30	TRBJ2-7	.	TRBD2	TGTGCCTGGAGTGCCGGGACTAAATGGGGAGACGAGCAGTACTTC	CAWSAGTKWGDEQYF
TRBV7-7	TRBJ2-3	.	.	TGTGCTAGCAGCTCGAATCATGGGGCAGATACGCAGTATTTT	CASSSNHGADTQYF
TRBV28	TRBJ1-1	.	.	TGTGCCAGCAGTTTGCAGGCCAGACACCAGGCTTTCTTT	CASSLQARHQAFF
TRBV7-8	TRBJ2-2	.	.	TGTGCCAGCTTCCGGGGCCTTGACACCGGGGAGCTGTTTTTT	CASFRGLDTGELFF
TRBV27	TRBJ2-7	.	TRBD2	TGTGCCAGCTCCTGGGGGGGGAGGAATAGTGTGCAGTACTTC	CASSWGGRNSVQYF
TRBV4-1	TRBJ1-1	.	.	TGCGCCAGCAGCCTCAGAGAAACGACTGAAGCTTTCTTT	CASSLRETTEAFF
TRBV5-8	TRBJ2-4	few	TRBD2	TGTGCCAGCAGCTTGGGACTAGCGGGAGCCAAAAACATTCAGTACTTC	CASSLGLAGAKNIQYF
TRBV19	TRBJ1-1	.	.	TGTGCCAGTAGGGAAGCAGGGACTCCGATGAACACTGAAGCTTTCTTT	CASREAGTPMNTEAFF
TRBV7-3	TRBJ2-6	.	.	TGTGCCAGCAGCTTAATCTCTGGGGCCAACGTCCTGACTTTC	CASSLISGANVLTF
TRBV18	TRBJ1-4	few	.	TGTGCCAGCTCCCCGGAGAGGAGGGATGAAAAACTGTTTTTT	CASSPERRDEKLFF
TRBV6-6	TRBJ1-1	.	.	TGTGCCAGCAGCACGCGGACTGAAGCTTTCTTT	CASSTRTEAFF
TRBV14	TRBJ2-7	few	TRBD1	TGTGCCAGCAGCCCAGACAGGGGGTTTTACGAGCAGTACTTC	CASSPDRGFYEQYF
TRBV4-3	TRBJ1-6	few	.	TGCGCCAGCAGCCAAGAGGAAGATTCACCCCTCCACTTT	CASSQEEDSPLHF
TRBV18	TRBJ1-5	.	TRBD1	TGTGCCAGCTCACCAAACTACATCGGACAGGGACAGTATCAGCCCCAGCATTTT	CASSPNYIGQGQYQPQHF
TRBV29-1	TRBJ2-1	.	.	TGCAGCGTTGTTTGGAGCTCCTACAATGAGCAGTTCTTC	CSVVWSSYNEQFF
TRBV6-1	TRBJ1-2	few	.	TGTGCCAGCACACCTTCCGAGAGTTATGGCTACACCTTC	CASTPSESYGYTF
TRBV2	TRBJ2-1	.	.	TGTGCCAGCAGTAAGAGTCAGAGCTCCTACAATGAGCAGTTCTTC	CASSKSQSSYNEQFF
TRBV29-1	TRBJ1-2	.	TRBD1	TGCAGCGTTAAAAGGGGGCTCAAGAACTATGGCTACACCTTC	CSVKRGLKNYGYTF
TRBV6-5	TRBJ2-1	.	.	TGTGCCAGCAGGTCCCTAGTGGATGAGCAGTTCTTC	CASRSLVDEQFF
TRBV19	TRBJ2-4	few	.	TGTGCCAGTAGCCCGGGGGATGCCAAAAACATTCAGTACTTC	CASSPGDAKNIQYF
TRBV12-5	TRBJ1-1	few	.	TGTGCTAGTGGTTTGGAGGAGGGCACTGAAGCTTTCTTT	CASGLEEGTEAFF